A few counts support the clone carrying this T cell receptor beta chain. Other DNA sequences in this specimen translate into the identical CDR3. Investigators reverse transcribed all isolated RNA, so they sequenced expressed TCRB transcripts. TCRdb's table, derived via immunoSEQ multiplex PCR, lists solely in-frame clones and lacks some. The sample has fewer than 900,000 clones; about a sixth are singletons. This specimen belongs to a study of beta chain features in type 1 diabetes. With 5 bases removed from V and 1 base from J, the gap between germline ends came to 6 bases. The germline V gene has CDR1 DFQATT and CDR2 SNEGSKA (reference sequence). This CDR3 has 11 residues.

This rearrangement joins TRBV20-1 to TRBJ2-7; D is ambiguous. The sequenced material came from naive CD4+ T cells from blood. The source is a woman aged 18-29 years in good health. Written as DNA, the CDR3 is TGCAGTGCTCCTCGTTCCTACGAGCAGTACTTC. This encodes CSAPRSYEQYF.